These 22 T cell receptor beta chains share one sample of origin, sequenced in a study of blood T cell repertoires in COVID-19. TCRdb's table, derived via immunoSEQ multiplex PCR, lists solely in-frame clones and lacks some. The repertoire has around 190,000 clones, around 85% of them found once; the top ten carry less than 25%. Sequencing input: peripheral blood. These receptors were collected from a man between 65 and 80 years old with active or convalescent COVID-19.

The gene calls are TRBV7-6 and TRBJ1-2, with a weak D call TRBD1 (5 bases). Germline CDR1 and CDR2: SGHVS and FNYEAQ. CDR3 size: 15 residues. The V and J ends lost 0 bases and 7 bases respectively, with 15 bases between them. DNA of the CDR3: TGTGCCAGCAGCTTAGCAGGCCAGGGTGTTTTTGGCTACACCTTC. It codes for CASSLAGQGVFGYTF.

This clone came up once. This rearrangement joins TRBV11-2 to TRBJ2-3; tentative D call: TRBD1 (5 bases). V was clipped by 1 base and J by 3 bases, with 8 bases between them. The CDR3 has 14 amino acids. The germline CDR1 and CDR2 sequences are SGHAT and FQNNGV. The CDR3 is CASSLGGRTDTQYF. The DNA of the CDR3 is TGTGCCAGCAGCTTAGGGGGCAGGACAGATACGCAGTATTTT.

CDR3 nucleotides: TGTGCCAGTAGTATAGATGCGACAGGGGCCGCTCAGCCCCAGCATTTT. Translated: CASSIDATGAAQPQHF. J is TRBJ1-5 and V is TRBV19, with TRBD1 matching 8 bases. The CDR3 covers 16 residues. The V and J ends lost 0 bases and 6 bases, in that order; junction bases with no gene match: 7. Germline values: CDR1 LNHDA, CDR2 SQIVND (reference sequence).

This clone was seen a few times. The rearrangement links TRBV19 to TRBJ2-7; 14 bases map to TRBD2. Per germline, CDR1 LNHDA and CDR2 SQIVND (reference sequence). The CDR3 sequence is 16 residues long. The V gene end was trimmed by 5 bases and the J gene end by 7 bases; junction bases not matched to a gene: 10. CDR3 nucleotide sequence: TGTGCCAGTAGTCCCGGGACTAGCGGGAGAGCTGGGGAGCAGTACTTC. Its protein product is CASSPGTSGRAGEQYF.

The chain has TRBV3-1 (or the pseudogene TRBV3-2) and TRBJ2-6; D might be TRBD1 (6 bases). V gave up 3 bases and J gave up 1 base, with 16 bases separating them. Germline values: CDR1 LGHDT, CDR2 YNNKEL (reference sequence). CDR3 size: 18 residues. CDR3 region: CASSQVTGRFSGANVLTF. CDR3 nucleotide sequence: TGTGCCAGCAGCCAGGTGACAGGAAGATTTTCTGGGGCCAACGTCCTGACTTTC.

The chain uses TRBV19 and TRBJ2-7; TRBD1 matches 9 bases. This CDR3 is 16 amino acids long. CDR1 LNHDA and CDR2 SQIVND come from the germline V gene (reference sequence). The V and J ends lost 1 base and 2 bases, in that order; junction bases with no gene match: 6. As DNA, the CDR3 is TGTGCCAGTAGTATAGGCCGGGACAGGGATCCCTACGAGCAGTACTTC. Translation gives CASSIGRDRDPYEQYF.

The rearrangement links TRBV19 to TRBJ1-1, with 7 bases matching TRBD1. Germline loops: CDR1 LNHDA, CDR2 SQIVND (reference sequence). This CDR3 is 14 amino acids long. Losses at the gene ends were 7 bases for V and 4 bases for J; bases not matched to a gene: 9. CDR3 protein: CASKEGGWVTEAFF. The CDR3 DNA reads TGTGCCAGTAAAGAAGGGGGCTGGGTCACTGAAGCTTTCTTT.

This clone appeared once. The chain links TRBV19 to TRBJ2-7; TRBD2 might be the D (5 bases). Germline V gene sequence: CDR1 LNHDA, CDR2 SQIVND (reference sequence). The V and J ends lost 0 bases and 6 bases respectively, with 12 bases between them. This CDR3 comprises 14 residues. The CDR3, as DNA: TGTGCCAGTAGTATAGATCGGGGAGAAGTCGAGCAGTACTTC. Protein: CASSIDRGEVEQYF.

J is TRBJ1-2 and V is TRBV27; D is ambiguous. V lost 7 bases, J lost 2 bases, and 8 bases lay in between. There are 12 residues in the CDR3. The germline gives CDR1 MNHEY, CDR2 SMNVEV (reference sequence). CDR3 residues: CASTNGNYGYTF. The CDR3, as DNA: TGTGCCAGCACCAACGGGAACTATGGCTACACCTTC.

The V and J genes are TRBV2 and TRBJ1-6; D uncertain. The CDR3 contains 14 residues. The germline V gene has CDR1 SNHLY and CDR2 FYNNEI. V lost 6 bases and J lost 7, with 13 bases in between. As DNA, the CDR3 is TGTGCCAGCAGGGCGGGCCATACCAATTCACCCCTCCACTTT. Its translation: CASRAGHTNSPLHF.

The chain carries TRBV6-1 and TRBJ2-7, with D tentatively TRBD1 (6 bases). V shed 3 bases and J shed 4 bases, with 13 bases lying between them. This CDR3 comprises 14 residues. Germline V gives CDR1 MNHNS, CDR2 SASEGT. Here the CDR3 reads CASSDRGHQYEQYF. The CDR3, as DNA: TGTGCCAGCAGTGATAGGGGACATCAATACGAGCAGTACTTC.

The chain is built from TRBV7-9 and TRBJ1-2, with D unresolved. Germline V gene data show CDR1 as SEHNR and CDR2 as FQNEAQ (reference sequence). Trimming took 2 bases from V and 9 from J, leaving 13 bases between them. The CDR3 extends over 13 amino acids. CDR3 residues: CASSLWQARSYTF. The CDR3 DNA reads as TGTGCCAGCAGCTTATGGCAGGCTCGGAGCTACACCTTC.

The rearrangement uses TRBV6-2 or TRBV6-3 and TRBJ2-2, with D tentatively TRBD1 (5 bases). Trimming took 3 bases from V and 9 from J, leaving 8 bases between them. This CDR3 is built from 12 residues. Germline CDR1 reads MNHEY; CDR2 reads SVGEGT. The CDR3 region has the DNA TGTGCCAGCAGTTATACAGGCCGGGAGCTGTTTTTT. Translated: CASSYTGRELFF.

J is TRBJ2-1 and V is TRBV4-1; D not resolved. V lost 0 bases to trimming and J lost 6 bases, with 6 bases between them. CDR1 MGHRA and CDR2 YSYEKL come from the germline V gene. CDR3 length: 13 amino acids. CDR3 DNA: TGCGCCAGCAGCCAAGAGTTCGGCAATGAGCAGTTCTTC. It specifies CASSQEFGNEQFF.

This clone was found once. The genes are TRBV4-3 and TRBJ2-1; TRBD1 agrees at 7 bases. CDR3 length: 14 amino acids. V was clipped by 4 bases and J by 9 bases; unmatched bases: 9. The germline V gene has CDR1 LGHNA and CDR2 YSLEER. CDR3 residues: CASSRGTGAGEQFF. The CDR3 region has the DNA TGCGCCAGCAGCCGCGGAACAGGGGCGGGTGAGCAGTTCTTC.

The chain carries TRBV19 and TRBJ1-2, with 9 bases lining up with TRBD1. The length of the CDR3 is 13 residues. Germline values: CDR1 LNHDA, CDR2 SQIVND (reference sequence). V lost 6 bases to trimming and J lost 12 bases; unmatched junction nucleotides: 11. The CDR3 reads CASRARDRDYHTF. DNA of the CDR3: TGTGCCAGTAGAGCTCGGGACAGGGATTATCACACCTTC.

The rearrangement joins TRBV12-5 to TRBJ1-1; 8 positions match TRBD1. Trimming cost V 3 bases and J 7 bases; bases outside gene matches: 7. This CDR3 has 14 residues. Germline V gene data show CDR1 as LGHNT and CDR2 as FRNRAP. The CDR3 reads CASGLQGVGSEAFF. CDR3 DNA: TGTGCTAGTGGTTTACAGGGGGTCGGCAGTGAAGCTTTCTTT.

The chain links TRBV7-2 to TRBJ2-3, with 13 bases aligning to TRBD2. The trim removed 4 bases at V and 4 bases at J, leaving 5 bases unmatched. CDR1 is SGHTA and CDR2 is FQGNSA in the germline V gene. There are 16 residues in the CDR3. In nucleotides, the CDR3 is TGTGCCAGCAGCTCGAGGACTAGCGGGAGCGCAGATACGCAGTATTTT. Translating gives CASSSRTSGSADTQYF.

The chain joins TRBV11-3 to TRBJ2-1; possibly TRBD1 for D (6 bases). The CDR3 is 15 amino acids. Trimming pared 1 base from V and 3 bases from J, leaving 10 bases between. Germline values: CDR1 SGHNT, CDR2 YENEEA. The CDR3 region has the DNA TGTGCCAGCAGCTTAGCCCCGACAGGCTACAATGAGCAGTTCTTC. Amino acid sequence: CASSLAPTGYNEQFF.

The chain is built from TRBV18 and TRBJ1-1; D remains ambiguous. This CDR3 has 11 residues. Germline-derived CDR1 and CDR2 are KGHSH and LQKENI. The ends were cut back, 8 bases at V and 7 bases at J, with 11 bases in the middle. This CDR3 reads CASTRRGEAFF. In DNA form, the CDR3 reads TGTGCCAGCACCCGACGGGGTGAAGCTTTCTTT.

The chain has TRBV3-1 (or the pseudogene TRBV3-2) and TRBJ1-6; perhaps TRBD1 as D (5 bases). The CDR3 runs to 13 residues. Germline CDR1 and CDR2: LGHDT and YNNKEL (reference sequence). The V end lost 1 base, the J end lost 10 bases, and 8 bases lay between the germline ends. The chain's CDR3 is CASSQVGLSPLHF. The CDR3 bases are TGTGCCAGCAGCCAAGTGGGGCTATCACCCCTCCACTTT.

The rearrangement joins TRBV7-2 to TRBJ2-3; possibly TRBD1 for D (6 bases). The CDR3 has 17 residues. V shed 2 bases and J shed 2 bases, with 17 bases lying between them. CDR1 and CDR2 from the germline V gene are SGHTA and FQGNSA. CDR3 region: CASSLSGAGAITDTQYF. CDR3 DNA sequence: TGTGCCAGCAGCTTATCTGGGGCAGGGGCGATCACAGATACGCAGTATTTT.